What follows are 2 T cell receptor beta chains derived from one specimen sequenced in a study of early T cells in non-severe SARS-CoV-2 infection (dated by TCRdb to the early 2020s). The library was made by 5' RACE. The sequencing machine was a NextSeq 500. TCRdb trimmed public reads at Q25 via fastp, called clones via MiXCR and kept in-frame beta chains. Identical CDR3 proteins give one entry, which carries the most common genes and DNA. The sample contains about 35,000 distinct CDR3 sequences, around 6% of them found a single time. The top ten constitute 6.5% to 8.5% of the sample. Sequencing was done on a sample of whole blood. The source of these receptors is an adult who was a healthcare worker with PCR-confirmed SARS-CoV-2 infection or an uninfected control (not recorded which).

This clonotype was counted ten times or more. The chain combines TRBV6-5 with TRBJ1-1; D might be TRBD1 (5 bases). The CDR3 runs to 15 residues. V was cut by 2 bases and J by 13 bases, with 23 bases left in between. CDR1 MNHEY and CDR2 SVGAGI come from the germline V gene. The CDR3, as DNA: TGTGCCAGCAGTTACCGGGCAAGCCAGGGCGGACTCGGTTTCTTT. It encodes CASSYRASQGGLGFF.

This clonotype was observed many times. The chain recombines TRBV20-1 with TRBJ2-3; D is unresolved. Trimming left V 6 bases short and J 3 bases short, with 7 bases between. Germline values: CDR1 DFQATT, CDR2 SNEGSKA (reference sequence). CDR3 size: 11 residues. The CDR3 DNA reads TGCAGTGCACCGAAAACAGATACGCAGTATTTT. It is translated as CSAPKTDTQYF.